The 8 T cell receptor beta chains reported below all come from one sample, sequenced in a study of spatial heterogeneity in lung cancer. Time point: sample taken at primary tumor resection. Study observations and caveats: Expanded intratumoral alpha and beta TCR counts tracked tumor mutation counts.

No antigen has been identified for these receptors. TCRdb re-called the 5' RACE reads with MiXCR, one entry per CDR3 protein. In the table there are 9,500 to 10,000 distinct CDR3 sequences, over 6% of which are singletons. The sample was lung tumor tissue, taken at surgery. These receptors originate from a male donor with early-stage non-small cell lung cancer.

This clonotype has ten or more counts. The chain carries TRBV2 and TRBJ1-2; 9 nucleotides line up with TRBD1. CDR1 is SNHLY and CDR2 is FYNNEI in the germline V gene. V was clipped by 5 bases and J by 8 bases; unmatched bases: 12. The CDR3 loop spans 15 amino acids. The CDR3 nucleotides are TGTGCCAGCAGTTTTTTACAGGGGGCGCCGGGAGGCTACACCTTC. This encodes CASSFLQGAPGGYTF.

This clonotype was seen repeatedly, ten times or more. The J gene is TRBJ1-3, the V gene TRBV12-3 or TRBV12-4; D is possibly TRBD1 (5 bases). V was pared by 1 base and J by 4 bases, with 11 bases between. The CDR3 consists of 15 residues. The CDR3 loop reads CASSLGGAQGNTIYF. DNA of the CDR3: TGTGCCAGCAGTTTAGGAGGGGCGCAGGGAAACACCATATATTTT.

This clonotype has at least ten counts. This rearrangement joins TRBV7-3 to TRBJ2-1; no clear D. In germline, CDR1 is SGHTA, CDR2 FQGTGA. V was pared by 5 bases and J by 0 bases, with 11 bases between. CDR3 length: 15 amino acids. For the CDR3, the DNA is TGTGCCAGCAGCCCCAGGAAGAGCTCCTACAATGAGCAGTTCTTC. Encoded protein: CASSPRKSSYNEQFF.

This clonotype was observed at least ten times. This CDR3 is CASSSSQGYGYTF. The CDR3 bases are TGCGCCAGCAGCTCGAGCCAGGGGTATGGCTACACCTTC. The chain couples TRBV5-1 to TRBJ1-2, with a possible D match to TRBD1 (6 bases). Germline V lookup: CDR1 SGHRS, CDR2 YFSETQ. The CDR3 loop spans 13 amino acids. V lost 3 bases, J lost 5 bases, and 11 bases lay in between.

This clonotype showed up many times. This sequence joins TRBV7-2 and TRBJ1-2; 10 positions agree with TRBD1. Germline trimming cut 3 bases from V and 8 bases from J; bases unmatched to any gene: 3. This CDR3 region has 13 residues. Germline CDR1 SGHTA, CDR2 FQGNSA. The DNA of the CDR3 is TGTGCCAGCAGCTTTGACAGGGGGCTCGGCTACACCTTC. Translated: CASSFDRGLGYTF. Filled out from reference TRBV7-2 and TRBJ1-2, the complete variable domain reads GAGVSQSPSNKVTEKGKDVELRCDPISGHTALYWYRQSLGQGLEFLIYFQGNSAPDKSGLPSDRFSAERTGGSVSTLTIQRTQQEDSAVYLCASSFDRGLGYTFGSGTRLTVV.

Ten or more counts support this clonotype. The V and J genes are TRBV6-2 or TRBV6-3 and TRBJ1-2; D is perhaps TRBD1 (6 bases). The CDR3 is 16 amino acids. The V gene's germline CDR1 is MNHEY and CDR2 SVGEGT. The V gene lost 7 bases and the J gene lost 4 bases, with 22 bases spanning the gap. The DNA for the CDR3 is TGTGCCAGCACATTCCTTCCAGGGGACGGGAGCTATGGCTACACCTTC. Residues: CASTFLPGDGSYGYTF.

The sample holds many counts of this clonotype. The chain recombines TRBV10-3 with TRBJ2-7; D might be TRBD2 (5 bases). This CDR3 has 12 residues. V lost 3 bases and J 2 bases, leaving 5 bases between the germline ends. Looked up from germline, CDR1 is ENHRY and CDR2 is SYGVKD. The CDR3: CAISEAAYEQYF. As DNA, the CDR3 is TGTGCCATCAGTGAAGCGGCCTACGAGCAGTACTTC.

This clonotype was seen repeatedly, ten times or more. This sequence joins TRBV21-1 and TRBJ1-5; the D call of TRBD1 is as the table states it, not checked on the DNA. TRBV21-1 is given as a pseudogene. This CDR3 spans 12 amino acids. The CDR3 DNA follows: TGTGCCGGGATCAGGGGGACTCAGCCCCAGCATTTT. Protein sequence: CAGIRGTQPQHF.